A single sample is the source of the 18 T cell receptor beta chains below, sequenced in a study of blood T cells in healthy people across ages. Alongside a J-beta primer mix, a sample-barcoded 5' primer served in a second PCR lasting roughly 7 to 11 cycles. Via MiXCR, TCRdb re-called the 5' RACE reads, giving one row per CDR3 protein. Found here are some 850,000 distinct CDR3 sequences, 20% to 30% of them singletons; the top ten hold about 3%. These same data were also listed under a study on T cells of mothers and their children.

The material sequenced was blood. These receptors all stem from a boy aged 5-17 years in good health.

This clonotype has a handful of counts. This chain joins TRBV10-3 and TRBJ2-1; TRBD1 agrees at 7 bases. The CDR3 covers 14 residues. The J segment lost 8 bases and the V segment lost 2 bases, leaving 6 bases of the junction unmatched. Per germline, CDR1 ENHRY and CDR2 SYGVKD. CDR3 bases: TGTGCCATCAGTGAGGAGGGGGCAGTAGATGAGCAGTTCTTC. Translating gives CAISEEGAVDEQFF.

This clonotype occurred a few times. This rearrangement joins TRBV5-1 to TRBJ1-2; D is ambiguous. Germline CDR1 SGHRS, CDR2 YFSETQ. The CDR3 has 13 residues. Trimming took 2 bases from V and 8 from J, leaving 13 bases between them. DNA of the CDR3: TGCGCCAGCAGCTTCGGAGCGGGAGACGGCTACACCTTC. This sequence encodes CASSFGAGDGYTF.

A few counts support this clonotype. The chain is built from TRBV20-1 and TRBJ2-5, with D possibly matching TRBD2 (5 bases). Germline values: CDR1 DFQATT, CDR2 SNEGSKA (reference sequence). This CDR3 is built from 13 residues. The ends were cut back, 6 bases at V and 5 bases at J, with 16 bases in the middle. Here the CDR3 reads CSASGRTVETQYF. The CDR3 bases are TGCAGTGCCAGCGGCCGGACGGTGGAGACCCAGTACTTC.

This chain uses TRBV20-1 with TRBJ2-5; 7 positions match TRBD2. The CDR3 runs 13 residues. Germline values: CDR1 DFQATT, CDR2 SNEGSKA (reference sequence). The V segment lost 1 base and the J segment 3 bases; nucleotides outside the gene matches: 2. The CDR3 region has the DNA TGCAGTGCTAGAGTGGGAGGGAAAGAGACCCAGTACTTC. Its translation is CSARVGGKETQYF.

In its sample, this clonotype was seen a few times. This chain links TRBV4-1 with TRBJ1-2, with D unclear. V was pared by 1 base and J by 8 bases, with 14 bases between. Germline V gene sequence: CDR1 MGHRA, CDR2 YSYEKL. CDR3 length: 14 residues. CDR3 sequence: CASSQVRGMRGYTF. CDR3 sequence (DNA): TGCGCCAGCAGCCAAGTTCGGGGTATGAGGGGCTACACCTTC.

The chain joins TRBV13 to TRBJ1-4, with no clear D. Looked up from germline, CDR1 is PRHDT and CDR2 is FYEKMQ (reference sequence). The germline V and J ends were trimmed by 2 bases and 0 bases, with 7 bases remaining between them. This CDR3 has 15 amino acids. The CDR3 reads CASSLYTATNEKLFF. The CDR3 coding sequence is TGTGCCAGCAGCTTATACACGGCAACTAATGAAAAACTGTTTTTT. Full variable domain (outside the CDR3, taken from reference TRBV13 and TRBJ1-4): AAGVIQSPRHLIKEKRETATLKCYPIPRHDTVYWYQQGPGQDPQFLISFYEKMQSDKGSIPDRFSAQQFSDYHSELNMSSLELGDSALYFCASSLYTATNEKLFFGSGTQLSVL.

Only one count was recorded for this clonotype. The V gene is TRBV11-2, the J gene TRBJ1-4, with 7 bases matching TRBD1. CDR3 length equals 14 residues. V gave up 4 bases and J gave up 7 bases; unmatched junction bases: 6. Germline values: CDR1 SGHAT, CDR2 FQNNGV. The CDR3 nucleotides are TGTGCCAGCAGCTCCATACAGGGGATTGAAAAACTGTTTTTT. This codes for CASSSIQGIEKLFF.

This clonotype showed up just a few times. The chain carries TRBV6-5 and TRBJ2-7; D is ambiguous. The germline V and J ends were trimmed by 7 bases and 4 bases, with 8 bases remaining between them. The CDR3 totals 11 residues. Germline loops: CDR1 MNHEY, CDR2 SVGAGI. The CDR3 DNA reads TGTGCCAGCACCGGAGTTTACGAGCAGTACTTC. Its translation is CASTGVYEQYF.

The J gene is TRBJ1-5, the V gene TRBV6-2 or TRBV6-3; 11 positions match TRBD1. The V gene's germline CDR1 is MNHEY and CDR2 SVGEGT. J was trimmed by 3 bases and V by 8 bases; bases with no gene match: 6. The CDR3 runs to 15 residues. CDR3: CASVGTGGPNQPQHF. The CDR3 nucleotides are TGTGCCAGCGTGGGGACAGGGGGGCCCAATCAGCCCCAGCATTTT.

This clonotype was found a few times. The chain has TRBV12-3 or TRBV12-4 and TRBJ1-2; D uncertain. Trimming pared 6 bases from V and 2 bases from J, leaving 10 bases between. This CDR3 is built from 13 residues. As DNA, the CDR3 is TGTGCCAGCAGCTGGAGGGAGAACTATGGCTACACCTTC. Translation: CASSWRENYGYTF.

V and J are TRBV6-1 and TRBJ2-3; a possible D gene is TRBD2 (6 bases). Germline V CDR1 and CDR2: MNHNS, SASEGT. V was trimmed by 4 bases and J by 2 bases, leaving 10 bases between them. This CDR3 is 14 amino acids long. CDR3 sequence reads: CASSGQDYTDTQYF. CDR3 nucleotides: TGTGCCAGCAGTGGCCAGGACTACACAGATACGCAGTATTTT.

The V call is TRBV27, the J call TRBJ2-5, with TRBD2 matching over 9 bases. The CDR3 has 16 amino acids. Trimming at V came to 5 bases and at J to 5 bases, leaving 12 bases not matched to a gene. CDR1 and CDR2 from the germline V gene are MNHEY and SMNVEV (reference sequence). The CDR3 sequence: CASSPSGGGAVETQYF. The CDR3 DNA sequence: TGTGCCAGCAGTCCCTCCGGCGGGGGGGCCGTGGAGACCCAGTACTTC.

The chain combines TRBV20-1 with TRBJ2-5; a possible D gene is TRBD2 (5 bases). TRBJ2-7 matches the DNA end more closely, so the J call is doubtful. The CDR3 totals 12 residues. The germline V gene has CDR1 DFQATT and CDR2 SNEGSKA (reference sequence). CDR3 amino acids: CSAPRGKDEQYF. The CDR3 region has the DNA TGCAGTGCCCCCCGGGGTAAAGACGAGCAGTACTTC.

This clonotype appeared a few times. CDR3 residues: CASSLAPVLGNEQFF. In DNA, the CDR3 is TGTGCCAGCAGCTTAGCGCCAGTCCTAGGCAATGAGCAGTTCTTC. This rearrangement joins TRBV7-9 to TRBJ2-5; D unresolved. The J call may be incorrect, as the DNA end agrees better with TRBJ2-1. The CDR3 totals 15 residues. Germline V gene lookup returns CDR1 SEHNR and CDR2 FQNEAQ (reference sequence).

This clonotype was recorded at least ten times. The V and J genes are TRBV21-1 and TRBJ2-5; the table names TRBD1, a call not compared with the DNA. The DNA end favors TRBJ2-7, so the J call may be wrong. TRBV21-1 is given as a pseudogene. The CDR3 spans 17 residues. CDR3 sequence (DNA): TGTGCCAGCAGCAAAGAGGGGGCGGGGCCGAGCTCCTACGAGCAGTACTTC. It translates to CASSKEGAGPSSYEQYF.

This clonotype was seen once. The gene calls are TRBV20-1 and TRBJ2-6; possibly TRBD2 for D (5 bases). CDR1 and CDR2 (germline): DFQATT, SNEGSKA (reference sequence). The V end was cut by 0 bases, the J end by 0 bases, with 12 bases between. The CDR3 runs 17 residues. The CDR3 DNA sequence: TGCAGTGCTAGAGATCCGGGGTGGGACTCTGGGGCCAACGTCCTGACTTTC. This translates into CSARDPGWDSGANVLTF.

The chain is built from TRBV3-1 and TRBJ1-2; D might be TRBD1 (5 bases). Germline V gene data show CDR1 as LGHDT and CDR2 as YNNKEL (reference sequence). CDR3 length equals 13 residues. V was cut by 2 bases and J by 6 bases, with 10 bases left in between. CDR3 residues: CASSQSGGDGYTF. The CDR3 region has the DNA TGTGCCAGCAGCCAATCGGGGGGGGATGGCTACACCTTC.

A few counts support this clonotype. The chain uses TRBV2 and TRBJ2-2; D remains unclear. The CDR3 length is 14 residues. Germline V gene data show CDR1 as SNHLY and CDR2 as FYNNEI. Trimming took 4 bases from V and 5 from J, leaving 11 bases between them. This CDR3 reads CASSGDVGTGELFF. The CDR3 coding sequence is TGTGCCAGCAGTGGAGATGTGGGGACCGGGGAGCTGTTTTTT. The full variable domain, completed using reference TRBV2 and TRBJ2-2, is EPEVTQTPSHQVTQMGQEVILRCVPISNHLYFYWYRQILGQKVEFLVSFYNNEISEKSEIFDDQFSVERPDGSNFTLKIRSTKLEDSAMYFCASSGDVGTGELFFGEGSRLTVL.